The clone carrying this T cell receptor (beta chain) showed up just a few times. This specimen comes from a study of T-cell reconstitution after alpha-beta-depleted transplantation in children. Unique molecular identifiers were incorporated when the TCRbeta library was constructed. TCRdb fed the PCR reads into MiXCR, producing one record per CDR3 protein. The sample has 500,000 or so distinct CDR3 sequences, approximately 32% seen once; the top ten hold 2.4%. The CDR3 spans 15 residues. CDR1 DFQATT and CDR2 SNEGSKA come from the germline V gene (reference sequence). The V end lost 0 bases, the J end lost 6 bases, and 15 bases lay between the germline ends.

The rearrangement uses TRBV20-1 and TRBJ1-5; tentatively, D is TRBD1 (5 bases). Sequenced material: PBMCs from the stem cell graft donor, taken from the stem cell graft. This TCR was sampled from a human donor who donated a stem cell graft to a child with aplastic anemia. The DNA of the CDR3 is TGCAGTGCTAGAGATTCGGGGGGACTGGGTCAGCCCCAGCATTTT. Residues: CSARDSGGLGQPQHF.